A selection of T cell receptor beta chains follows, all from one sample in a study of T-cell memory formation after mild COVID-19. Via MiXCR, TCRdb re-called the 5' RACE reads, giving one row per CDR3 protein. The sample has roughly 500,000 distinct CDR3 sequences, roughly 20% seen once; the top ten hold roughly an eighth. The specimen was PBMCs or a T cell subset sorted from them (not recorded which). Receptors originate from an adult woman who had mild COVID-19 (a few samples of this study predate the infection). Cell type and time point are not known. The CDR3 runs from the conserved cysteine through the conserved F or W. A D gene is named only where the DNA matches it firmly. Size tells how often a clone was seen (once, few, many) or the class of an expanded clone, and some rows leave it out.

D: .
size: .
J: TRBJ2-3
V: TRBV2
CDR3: CASSPPRGGNTDTQYF
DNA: TGTGCCAGCAGTCCCCCTAGAGGGGGAAACACAGATACGCAGTATTTT

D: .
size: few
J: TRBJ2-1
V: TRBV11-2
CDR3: CASSFQTSYNEQFF
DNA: TGTGCCAGCAGCTTTCAAACTAGCTACAATGAGCAGTTCTTC

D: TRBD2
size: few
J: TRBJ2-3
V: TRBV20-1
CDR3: CSAERRGGTDTQYF
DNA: TGCAGTGCAGAAAGGCGGGGGGGCACAGATACGCAGTATTTT

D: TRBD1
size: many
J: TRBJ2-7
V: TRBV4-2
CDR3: CASSPAGQGSEQYF
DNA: TGTGCCAGCAGCCCAGCCGGACAGGGTAGCGAGCAGTACTTC

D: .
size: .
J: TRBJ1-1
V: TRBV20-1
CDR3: CSARDTRGNTEAFF
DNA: TGCAGTGCTAGAGATACGCGAGGGAACACTGAAGCTTTCTTT

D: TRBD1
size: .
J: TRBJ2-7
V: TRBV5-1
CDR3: CASSLGRGYYEQYF
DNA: TGCGCCAGCAGCTTGGGCAGGGGGTACTACGAGCAGTACTTC

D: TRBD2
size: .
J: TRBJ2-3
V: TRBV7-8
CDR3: CASSDGTSGRPADTQYF
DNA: TGTGCCAGCAGCGACGGGACTAGCGGGCGCCCGGCGGATACGCAGTATTTT

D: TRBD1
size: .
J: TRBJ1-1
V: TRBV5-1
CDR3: CASSSRGLDTEAFF
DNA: TGCGCCAGCAGCTCCAGGGGGCTGGACACTGAAGCTTTCTTT

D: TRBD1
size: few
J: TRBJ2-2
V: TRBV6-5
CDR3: CASSYSPGGNTGELFF
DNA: TGTGCCAGCAGTTACTCCCCAGGGGGGAACACCGGGGAGCTGTTTTTT

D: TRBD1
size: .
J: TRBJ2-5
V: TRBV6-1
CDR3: CASRGQAVLSFYEYF
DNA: TGTGCCAGCAGAGGACAGGCCGTCTTATCTTTCTATGAGTACTTC

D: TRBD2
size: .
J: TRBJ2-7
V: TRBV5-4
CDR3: CASTPGGRGGYEQYF
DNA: TGTGCCAGCACCCCAGGCGGGAGAGGAGGCTACGAGCAGTACTTC

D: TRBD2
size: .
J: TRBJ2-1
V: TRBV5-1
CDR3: CASSLEASGGASSYNEQFF
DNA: TGCGCCAGCAGCTTGGAAGCTAGCGGGGGGGCCAGCTCCTACAATGAGCAGTTCTTC

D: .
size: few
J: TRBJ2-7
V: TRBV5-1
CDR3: CASSYSSGRAAEQYF
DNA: TGCGCCAGCAGCTACAGTTCGGGCAGGGCCGCCGAGCAGTACTTC

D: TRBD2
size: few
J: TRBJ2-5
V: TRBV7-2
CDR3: CASSLGLAGGGETQYF
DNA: TGTGCCAGCAGCCTCGGACTAGCGGGAGGAGGAGAGACCCAGTACTTC

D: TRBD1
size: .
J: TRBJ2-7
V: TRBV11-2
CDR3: CASSFATGGRRYEQYF
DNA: TGTGCCAGCAGCTTCGCCACAGGGGGGAGACGGTACGAGCAGTACTTC

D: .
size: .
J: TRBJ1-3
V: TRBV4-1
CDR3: CASSQARGLQNTIYF
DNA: TGCGCCAGCAGCCAGGCCAGGGGATTACAGAACACCATATATTTT

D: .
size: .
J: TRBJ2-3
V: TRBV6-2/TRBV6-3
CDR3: CASSYSLTGTFSDTQYF
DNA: TGTGCCAGCAGTTACTCGCTAACCGGGACCTTTTCAGATACGCAGTATTTT

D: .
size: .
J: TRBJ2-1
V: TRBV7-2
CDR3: CASSFGLSYDQFF
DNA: TGTGCCAGCAGCTTTGGTCTGTCCTATGACCAGTTCTTC

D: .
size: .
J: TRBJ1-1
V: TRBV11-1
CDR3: CASSPFGGKPPPEAFF
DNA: TGTGCCAGCAGCCCTTTCGGTGGGAAGCCACCTCCTGAAGCTTTCTTT

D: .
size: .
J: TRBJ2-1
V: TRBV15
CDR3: CATSPSLGGMRNEQFF
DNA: TGTGCCACCAGCCCGTCTTTGGGCGGGATGCGCAATGAGCAGTTCTTC

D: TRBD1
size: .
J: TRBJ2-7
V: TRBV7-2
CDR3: CASSLDGTDWYEQYF
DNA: TGTGCCAGCAGCTTAGACGGGACAGATTGGTACGAGCAGTACTTC

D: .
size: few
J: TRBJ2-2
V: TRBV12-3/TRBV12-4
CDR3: CASSDTGRRLGELFF
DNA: TGTGCCAGCAGTGACACAGGGAGGCGTTTGGGGGAGCTGTTTTTT

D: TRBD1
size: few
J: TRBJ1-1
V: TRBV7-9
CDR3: CASSLNRGATEAFF
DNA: TGTGCCAGCAGCTTAAACAGGGGTGCCACTGAAGCTTTCTTT